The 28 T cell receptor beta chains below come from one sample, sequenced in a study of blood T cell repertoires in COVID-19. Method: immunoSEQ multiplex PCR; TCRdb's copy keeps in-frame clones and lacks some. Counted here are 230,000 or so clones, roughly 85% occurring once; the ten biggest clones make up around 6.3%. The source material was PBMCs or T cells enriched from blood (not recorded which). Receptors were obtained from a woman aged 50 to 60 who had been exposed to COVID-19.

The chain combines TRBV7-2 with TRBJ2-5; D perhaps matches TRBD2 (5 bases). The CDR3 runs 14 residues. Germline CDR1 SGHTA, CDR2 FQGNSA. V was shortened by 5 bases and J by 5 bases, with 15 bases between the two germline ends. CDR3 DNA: TGTGCCAGCAGCGGGAGTAGTGTAATGGAGACCCAGTACTTC. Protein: CASSGSSVMETQYF.

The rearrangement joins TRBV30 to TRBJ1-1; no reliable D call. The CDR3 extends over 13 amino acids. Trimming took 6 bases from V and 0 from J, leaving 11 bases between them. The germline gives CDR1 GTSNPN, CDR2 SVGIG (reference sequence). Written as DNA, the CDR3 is TGTGCCTGCACTGGAGCGATGAACACTGAAGCTTTCTTT. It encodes CACTGAMNTEAFF.

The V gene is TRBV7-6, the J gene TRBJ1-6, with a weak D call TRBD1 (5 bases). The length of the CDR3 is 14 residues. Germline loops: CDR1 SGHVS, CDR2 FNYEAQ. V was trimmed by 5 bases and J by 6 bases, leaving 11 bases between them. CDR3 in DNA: TGTGCCAGCAGCCCCCGCGGGGGTAATTCACCCCTCCACTTT. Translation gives CASSPRGGNSPLHF.

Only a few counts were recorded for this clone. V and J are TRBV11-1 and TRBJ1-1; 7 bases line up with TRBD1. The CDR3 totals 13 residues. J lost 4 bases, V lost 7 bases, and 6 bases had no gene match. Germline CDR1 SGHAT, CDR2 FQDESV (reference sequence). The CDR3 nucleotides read TGTGCCAGCACCGACAGGGTGAGCACTGAAGCTTTCTTT. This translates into CASTDRVSTEAFF.

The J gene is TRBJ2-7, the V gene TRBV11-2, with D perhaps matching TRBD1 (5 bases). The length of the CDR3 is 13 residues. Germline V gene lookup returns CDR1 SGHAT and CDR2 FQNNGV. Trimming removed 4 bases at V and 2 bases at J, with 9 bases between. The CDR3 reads CASSSPGPYEQYF. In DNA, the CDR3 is TGTGCCAGCAGCTCACCAGGGCCCTACGAGCAGTACTTC.

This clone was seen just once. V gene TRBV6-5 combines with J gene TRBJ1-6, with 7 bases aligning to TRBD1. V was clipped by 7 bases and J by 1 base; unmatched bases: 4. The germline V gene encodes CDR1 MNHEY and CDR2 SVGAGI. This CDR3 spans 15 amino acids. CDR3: CASTRQGSYNSPLHF. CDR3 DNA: TGTGCCAGCACTCGACAGGGATCCTATAATTCACCCCTCCACTTT.

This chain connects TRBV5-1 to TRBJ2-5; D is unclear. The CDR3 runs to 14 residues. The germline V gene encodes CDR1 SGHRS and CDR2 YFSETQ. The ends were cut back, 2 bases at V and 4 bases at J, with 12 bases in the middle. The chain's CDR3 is CASSLPPMRETQYF. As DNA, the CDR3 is TGCGCCAGCAGCTTACCCCCCATGAGAGAGACCCAGTACTTC.

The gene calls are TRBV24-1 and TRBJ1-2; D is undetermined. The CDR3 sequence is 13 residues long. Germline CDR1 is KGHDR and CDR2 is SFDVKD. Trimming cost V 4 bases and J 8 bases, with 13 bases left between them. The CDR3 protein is CATSEEGGGGYTF. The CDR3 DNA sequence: TGTGCCACCAGTGAAGAGGGAGGAGGCGGCTACACCTTC.

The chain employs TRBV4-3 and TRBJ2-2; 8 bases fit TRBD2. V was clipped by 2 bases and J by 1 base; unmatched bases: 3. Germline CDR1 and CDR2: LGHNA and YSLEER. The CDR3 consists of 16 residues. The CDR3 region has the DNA TGCGCCAGCAGCCAAACGGGGGGGGTGAACACCGGGGAGCTGTTTTTT. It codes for CASSQTGGVNTGELFF.

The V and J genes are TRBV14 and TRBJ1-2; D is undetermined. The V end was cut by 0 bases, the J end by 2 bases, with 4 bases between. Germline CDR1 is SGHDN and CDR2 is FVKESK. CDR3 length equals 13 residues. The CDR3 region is CASSQDLNYGYTF. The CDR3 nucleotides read TGTGCCAGCAGCCAAGATTTAAACTATGGCTACACCTTC.

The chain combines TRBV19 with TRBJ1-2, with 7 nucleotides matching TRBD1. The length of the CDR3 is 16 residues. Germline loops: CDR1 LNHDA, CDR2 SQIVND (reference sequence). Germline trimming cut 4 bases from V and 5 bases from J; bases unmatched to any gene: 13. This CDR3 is CASSTTPTGSTYGYTF. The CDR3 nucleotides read TGTGCCAGTAGTACTACCCCGACAGGGTCGACGTATGGCTACACCTTC.

The CDR3 here is CAIRKTGMNNEQFF. The CDR3 DNA sequence: TGTGCCATCAGGAAGACAGGGATGAACAATGAGCAGTTCTTC. This chain joins TRBV10-3 and TRBJ2-1, with 7 bases lining up with TRBD1. The CDR3 has 14 amino acids. Trimming cost V 6 bases and J 5 bases; bases outside gene matches: 7. Germline values: CDR1 ENHRY, CDR2 SYGVKD.

CDR3 nucleotides: TGTGCCAGCAGCAGGACAGACAATGAGCAGTTCTTC. As protein: CASSRTDNEQFF. The chain carries TRBV12-3 or TRBV12-4 and TRBJ2-1; the D gene is possibly TRBD1 (6 bases). The V end lost 6 bases, the J end lost 5 bases, and 8 bases lay between the germline ends. This CDR3 contains 12 residues.

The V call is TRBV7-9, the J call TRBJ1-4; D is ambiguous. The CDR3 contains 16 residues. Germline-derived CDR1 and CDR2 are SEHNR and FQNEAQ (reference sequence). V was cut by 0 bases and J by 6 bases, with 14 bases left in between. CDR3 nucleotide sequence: TGTGCCAGCAGCTTAGCGCGGGCCGCGCTTGATGAAAAACTGTTTTTT. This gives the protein CASSLARAALDEKLFF.

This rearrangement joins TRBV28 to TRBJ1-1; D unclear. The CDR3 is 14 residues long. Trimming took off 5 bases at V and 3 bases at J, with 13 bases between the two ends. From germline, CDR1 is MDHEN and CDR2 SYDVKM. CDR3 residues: CASSPSRGYTEAFF. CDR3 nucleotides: TGTGCCAGCAGTCCCAGTCGGGGATACACTGAAGCTTTCTTT. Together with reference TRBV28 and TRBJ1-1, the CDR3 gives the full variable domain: DVKVTQSSRYLVKRTGEKVFLECVQDMDHENMFWYRQDPGLGLRLIYFSYDVKMKEKGDIPEGYSVSREKKERFSLILESASTNQTSMYLCASSPSRGYTEAFFGQGTRLTVV.

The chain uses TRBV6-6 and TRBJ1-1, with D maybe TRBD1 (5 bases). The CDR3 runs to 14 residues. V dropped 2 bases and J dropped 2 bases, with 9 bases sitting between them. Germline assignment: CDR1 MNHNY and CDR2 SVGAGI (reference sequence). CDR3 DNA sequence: TGTGCCAGCAGTTACCTCACAGGTAACACTGAAGCTTTCTTT. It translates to CASSYLTGNTEAFF.

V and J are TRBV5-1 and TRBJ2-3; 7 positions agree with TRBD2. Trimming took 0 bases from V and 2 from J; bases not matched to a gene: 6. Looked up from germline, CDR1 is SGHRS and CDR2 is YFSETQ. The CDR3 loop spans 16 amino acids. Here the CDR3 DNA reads TGCGCCAGCAGCTTGGCCCTTAGCGGGTCCACAGATACGCAGTATTTT. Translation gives CASSLALSGSTDTQYF.

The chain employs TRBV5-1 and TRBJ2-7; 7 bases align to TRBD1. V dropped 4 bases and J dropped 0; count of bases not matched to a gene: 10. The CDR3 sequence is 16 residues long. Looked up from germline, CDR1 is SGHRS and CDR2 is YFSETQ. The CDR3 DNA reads TGCGCCAGCAGCCCTGAGGGGGCCCGGAACTCCTACGAGCAGTACTTC. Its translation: CASSPEGARNSYEQYF.

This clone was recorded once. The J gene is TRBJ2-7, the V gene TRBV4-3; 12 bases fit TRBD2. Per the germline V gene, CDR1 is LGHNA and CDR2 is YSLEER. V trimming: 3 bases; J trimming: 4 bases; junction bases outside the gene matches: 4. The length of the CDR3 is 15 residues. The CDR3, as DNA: TGCGCCAGCAGCCAGAGAGGGACTAGCGGGTACGAGCAGTACTTC. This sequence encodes CASSQRGTSGYEQYF.

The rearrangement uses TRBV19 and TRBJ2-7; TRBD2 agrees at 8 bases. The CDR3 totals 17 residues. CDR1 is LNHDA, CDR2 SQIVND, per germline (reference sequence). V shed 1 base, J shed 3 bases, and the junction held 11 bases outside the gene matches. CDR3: CASSIAGPSLAGYEQYF. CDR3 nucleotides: TGTGCCAGTAGTATAGCAGGCCCCAGCCTAGCGGGCTACGAGCAGTACTTC.

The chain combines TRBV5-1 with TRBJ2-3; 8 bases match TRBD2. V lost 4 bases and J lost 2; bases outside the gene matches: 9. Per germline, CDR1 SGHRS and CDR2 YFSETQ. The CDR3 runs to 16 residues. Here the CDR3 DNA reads TGCGCCAGCAGCGAACGTGTAGCGGGGCCCACAGATACGCAGTATTTT. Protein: CASSERVAGPTDTQYF.

Here the CDR3 reads CASSVVGGGLETQYF. The CDR3 DNA follows: TGTGCCAGCAGCGTAGTAGGTGGTGGGCTAGAGACCCAGTACTTC. The gene calls are TRBV9 and TRBJ2-5; D unclear. Germline V gives CDR1 SGDLS, CDR2 YYNGEE. Trimming cost V 0 bases and J 4 bases, with 13 bases left between them. The CDR3 totals 15 residues.

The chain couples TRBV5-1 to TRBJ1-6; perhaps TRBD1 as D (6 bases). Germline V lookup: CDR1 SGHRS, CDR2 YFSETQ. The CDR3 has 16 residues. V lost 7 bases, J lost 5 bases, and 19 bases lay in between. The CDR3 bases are TGCGCCAGCCGGCAGGGGCAGGGGTCGAATAATTCACCCCTCCACTTT. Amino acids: CASRQGQGSNNSPLHF.

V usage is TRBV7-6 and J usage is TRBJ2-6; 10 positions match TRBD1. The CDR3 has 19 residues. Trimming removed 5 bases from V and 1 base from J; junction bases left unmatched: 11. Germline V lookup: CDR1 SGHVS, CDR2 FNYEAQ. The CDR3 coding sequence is TGTGCCAGCAGCCCTCATATGGGACAGGGGCTATCTGGGGCCAACGTCCTGACTTTC. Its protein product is CASSPHMGQGLSGANVLTF.

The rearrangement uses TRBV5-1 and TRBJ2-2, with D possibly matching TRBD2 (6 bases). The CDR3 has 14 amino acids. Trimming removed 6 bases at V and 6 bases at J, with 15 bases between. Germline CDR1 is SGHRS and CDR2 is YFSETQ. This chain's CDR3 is CASKTTSSAGELFF. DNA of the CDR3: TGCGCCAGCAAAACCACTAGCTCCGCCGGGGAGCTGTTTTTT.

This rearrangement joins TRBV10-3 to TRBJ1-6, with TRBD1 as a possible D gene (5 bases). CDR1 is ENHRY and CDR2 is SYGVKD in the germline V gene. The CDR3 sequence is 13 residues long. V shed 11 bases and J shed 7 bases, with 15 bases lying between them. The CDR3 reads CAHHQDTNSPLHF. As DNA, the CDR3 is TGTGCCCATCATCAGGACACCAATTCACCCCTCCACTTT.

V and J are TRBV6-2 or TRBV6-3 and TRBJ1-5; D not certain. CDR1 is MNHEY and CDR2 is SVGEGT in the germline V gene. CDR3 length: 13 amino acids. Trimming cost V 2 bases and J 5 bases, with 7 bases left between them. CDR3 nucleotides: TGTGCCAGCAGTTACACAGATTATCAGCCCCAGCATTTT. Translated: CASSYTDYQPQHF.

In nucleotides, the CDR3 is TGTGCCAGCAGTACCCGACAGGGTAACACTGAAGCTTTCTTT. Translation: CASSTRQGNTEAFF. The chain links TRBV27 to TRBJ1-1, with 7 bases fitting TRBD1. Germline CDR1 is MNHEY and CDR2 is SMNVEV (reference sequence). The CDR3 has 14 amino acids. The J segment lost 2 bases and the V segment lost 5 bases, leaving 5 bases of the junction unmatched.